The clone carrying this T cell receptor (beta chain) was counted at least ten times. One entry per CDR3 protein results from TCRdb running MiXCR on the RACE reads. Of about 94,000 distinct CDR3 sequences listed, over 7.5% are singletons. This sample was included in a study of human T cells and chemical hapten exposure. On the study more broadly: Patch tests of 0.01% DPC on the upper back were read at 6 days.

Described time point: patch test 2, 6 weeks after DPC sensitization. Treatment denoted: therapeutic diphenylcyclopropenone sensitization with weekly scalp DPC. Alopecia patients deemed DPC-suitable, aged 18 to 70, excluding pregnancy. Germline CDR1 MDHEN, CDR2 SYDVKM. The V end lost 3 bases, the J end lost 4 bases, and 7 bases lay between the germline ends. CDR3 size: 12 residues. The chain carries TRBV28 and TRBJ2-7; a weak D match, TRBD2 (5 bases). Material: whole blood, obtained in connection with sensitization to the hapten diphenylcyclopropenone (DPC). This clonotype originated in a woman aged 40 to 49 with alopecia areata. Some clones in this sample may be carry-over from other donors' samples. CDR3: CASSLSGYEQYF. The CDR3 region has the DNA TGTGCCAGCAGTTTGTCGGGGTACGAGCAGTACTTC.